This T cell receptor (beta chain) is drawn from a study of cytomegalovirus exposure and HLA in healthy donors. Study results and caveats: Three CMV-associated chains were confirmed in vitro to be specific for CMV antigens. Most TCR sequences were uncommon, yet certain public TCRs appeared in many donors. According to reports, the classifier identified cytomegalovirus status with high specificity and sensitivity.

About this clone: Its matching antigen is unknown.

The CDR3 has 16 residues. The V end lost 0 bases, the J end lost 0 bases, and 12 bases lay between the germline ends. The germline V gene has CDR1 SGHRS and CDR2 YFSETQ. The protocol was immunoSEQ multiplex PCR, while the TCRdb copy is restricted to in-frame clones and leaves out a portion. The sample gives hundreds of thousands of clones, roughly 90% of which show up once; around 12% is in the top ten. V gene TRBV5-1 combines with J gene TRBJ1-2; no clear D. Material: PBMCs. The clonotype comes from a man aged 18 to 30 in good health and CMV-seropositive. The CDR3 loop is CASSLGVALTNYGYTF. CDR3 coding DNA: TGCGCCAGCAGCTTGGGTGTCGCACTCACTAACTATGGCTACACCTTC.